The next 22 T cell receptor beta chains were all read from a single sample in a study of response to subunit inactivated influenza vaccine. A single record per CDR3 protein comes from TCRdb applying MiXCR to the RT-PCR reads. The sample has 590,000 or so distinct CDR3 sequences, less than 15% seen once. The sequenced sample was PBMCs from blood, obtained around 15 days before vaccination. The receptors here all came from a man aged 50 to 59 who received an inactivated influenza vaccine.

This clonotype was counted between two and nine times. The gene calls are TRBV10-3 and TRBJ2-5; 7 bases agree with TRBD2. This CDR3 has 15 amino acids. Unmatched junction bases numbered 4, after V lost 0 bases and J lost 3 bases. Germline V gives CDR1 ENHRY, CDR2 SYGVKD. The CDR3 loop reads CAISESSSGKETQYF. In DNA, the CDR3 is TGTGCCATCAGTGAGTCTTCTAGCGGTAAAGAGACCCAGTACTTC.

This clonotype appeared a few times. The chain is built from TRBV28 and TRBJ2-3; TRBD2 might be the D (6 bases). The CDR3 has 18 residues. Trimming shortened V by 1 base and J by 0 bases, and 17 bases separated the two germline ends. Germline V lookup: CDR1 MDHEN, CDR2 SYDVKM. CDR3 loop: CASSLYSGESTSTDTQYF. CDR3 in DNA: TGTGCCAGCAGTTTATACTCGGGAGAGAGCACTAGCACAGATACGCAGTATTTT.

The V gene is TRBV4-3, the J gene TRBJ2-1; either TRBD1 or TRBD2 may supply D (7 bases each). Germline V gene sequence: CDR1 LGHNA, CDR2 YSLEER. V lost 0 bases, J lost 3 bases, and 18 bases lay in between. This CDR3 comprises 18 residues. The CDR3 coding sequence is TGCGCCAGCAGCCAAGATCCGAGCGGGGACAGCTACTACAATGAGCAGTTCTTC. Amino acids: CASSQDPSGDSYYNEQFF.

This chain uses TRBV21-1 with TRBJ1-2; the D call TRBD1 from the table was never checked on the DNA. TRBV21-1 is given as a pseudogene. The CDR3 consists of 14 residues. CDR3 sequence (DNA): TGTGCCAGCAGCTTAGGGAGGGGGCGGTATGGCTACACCTTC. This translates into CASSLGRGRYGYTF.

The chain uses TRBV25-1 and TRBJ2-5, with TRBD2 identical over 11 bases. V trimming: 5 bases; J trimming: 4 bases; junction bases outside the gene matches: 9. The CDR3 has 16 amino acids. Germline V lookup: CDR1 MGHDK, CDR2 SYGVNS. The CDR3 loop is CASSRSSGRSLETQYF. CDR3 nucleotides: TGTGCCAGCAGTAGGTCTAGCGGGAGGAGCTTAGAGACCCAGTACTTC.

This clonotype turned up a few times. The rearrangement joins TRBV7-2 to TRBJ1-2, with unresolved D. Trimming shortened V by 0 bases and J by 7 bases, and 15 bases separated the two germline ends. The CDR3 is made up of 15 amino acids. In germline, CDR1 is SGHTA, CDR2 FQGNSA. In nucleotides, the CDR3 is TGTGCCAGCAGCTTAGCCACAGCATGGCCGCGTGGCTACACCTTC. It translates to CASSLATAWPRGYTF.

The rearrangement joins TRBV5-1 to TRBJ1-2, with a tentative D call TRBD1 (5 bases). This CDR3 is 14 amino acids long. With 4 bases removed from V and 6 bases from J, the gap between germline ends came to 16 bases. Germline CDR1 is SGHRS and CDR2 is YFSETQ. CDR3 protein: CASSTTGTRNGYTF. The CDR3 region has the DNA TGCGCCAGCAGCACAACCGGGACTCGGAATGGCTACACCTTC.

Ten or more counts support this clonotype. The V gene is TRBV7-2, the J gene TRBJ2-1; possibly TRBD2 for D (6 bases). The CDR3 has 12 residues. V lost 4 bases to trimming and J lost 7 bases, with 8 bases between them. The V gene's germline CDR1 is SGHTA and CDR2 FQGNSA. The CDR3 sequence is CASSSTSNEQFF. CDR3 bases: TGTGCCAGCAGCTCGACTAGTAATGAGCAGTTCTTC. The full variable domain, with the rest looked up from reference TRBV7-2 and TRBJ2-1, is GAGVSQSPSNKVTEKGKDVELRCDPISGHTALYWYRQSLGQGLEFLIYFQGNSAPDKSGLPSDRFSAERTGGSVSTLTIQRTQQEDSAVYLCASSSTSNEQFFGPGTRLTVL.

CDR3 coding DNA: TGTGCCAGCAGCTTAGGTCCAGGGGGCCTCTCCTACGAGCAGTACTTC. Its translation: CASSLGPGGLSYEQYF. V gene TRBV7-2 combines with J gene TRBJ2-7; 8 nucleotides align to TRBD1. V trimming: 1 base; J trimming: 0 bases; junction bases outside the gene matches: 5. CDR3 length: 16 residues. Germline-derived CDR1 and CDR2 are SGHTA and FQGNSA.

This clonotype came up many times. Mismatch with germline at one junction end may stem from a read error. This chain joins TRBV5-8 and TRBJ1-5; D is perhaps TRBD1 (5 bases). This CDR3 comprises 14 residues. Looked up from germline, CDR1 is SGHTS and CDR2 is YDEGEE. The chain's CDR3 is CASSLGQNNQPQHF. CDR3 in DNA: TGCGCCAGCAGCTTGGGGCAGAACAATCAGCCCCAGCATTTT.

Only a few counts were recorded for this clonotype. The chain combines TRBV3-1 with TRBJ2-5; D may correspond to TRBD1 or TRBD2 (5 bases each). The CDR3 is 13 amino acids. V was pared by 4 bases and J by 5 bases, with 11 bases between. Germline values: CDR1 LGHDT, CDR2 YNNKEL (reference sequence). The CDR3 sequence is CASSRGIEETQYF. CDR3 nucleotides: TGTGCCAGCAGCCGGGGGATTGAGGAGACCCAGTACTTC.

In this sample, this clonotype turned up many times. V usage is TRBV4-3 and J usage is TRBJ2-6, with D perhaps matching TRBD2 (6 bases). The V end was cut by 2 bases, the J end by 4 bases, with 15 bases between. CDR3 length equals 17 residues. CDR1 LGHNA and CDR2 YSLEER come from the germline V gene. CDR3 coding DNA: TGCGCCAGCAGCCAAAAATGGGGAGCGGGCGGGGCCAACGTCCTGACTTTC. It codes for CASSQKWGAGGANVLTF.

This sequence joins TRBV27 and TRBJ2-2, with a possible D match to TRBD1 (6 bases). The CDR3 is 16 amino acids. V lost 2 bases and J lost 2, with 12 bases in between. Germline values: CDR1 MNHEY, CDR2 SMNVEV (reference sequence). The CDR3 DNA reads TGTGCCAGCAGTTTAATCAGGGGTGTAAACACCGGGGAGCTGTTTTTT. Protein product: CASSLIRGVNTGELFF.

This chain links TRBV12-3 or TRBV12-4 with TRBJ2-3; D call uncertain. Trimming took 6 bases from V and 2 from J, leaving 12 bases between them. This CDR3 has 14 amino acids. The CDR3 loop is CASSVDRNTDTQYF. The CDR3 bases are TGTGCCAGCAGCGTCGACCGGAACACAGATACGCAGTATTTT.

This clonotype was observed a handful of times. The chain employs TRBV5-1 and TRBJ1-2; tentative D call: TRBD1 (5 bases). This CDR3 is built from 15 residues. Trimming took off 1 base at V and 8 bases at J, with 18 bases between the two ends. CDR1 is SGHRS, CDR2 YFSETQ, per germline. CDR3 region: CASSLIQVGEDGYTF. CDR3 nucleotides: TGCGCCAGCAGCTTGATTCAAGTAGGGGAAGACGGCTACACCTTC.

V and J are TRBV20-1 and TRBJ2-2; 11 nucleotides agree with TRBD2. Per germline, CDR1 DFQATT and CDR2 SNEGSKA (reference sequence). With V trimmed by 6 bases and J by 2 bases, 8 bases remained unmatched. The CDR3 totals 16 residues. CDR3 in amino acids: CSAPRLAGPNTGELFF. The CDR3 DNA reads TGCAGTGCACCTAGACTAGCGGGACCTAACACCGGGGAGCTGTTTTTT.

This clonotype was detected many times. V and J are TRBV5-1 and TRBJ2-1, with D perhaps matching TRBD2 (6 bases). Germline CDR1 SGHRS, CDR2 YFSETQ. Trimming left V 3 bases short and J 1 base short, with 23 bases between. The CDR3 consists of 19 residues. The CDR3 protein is CASSSRGFSVGVSYNEQFF. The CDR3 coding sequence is TGCGCCAGCAGCTCCCGGGGGTTTTCCGTGGGGGTGTCCTACAATGAGCAGTTCTTC.

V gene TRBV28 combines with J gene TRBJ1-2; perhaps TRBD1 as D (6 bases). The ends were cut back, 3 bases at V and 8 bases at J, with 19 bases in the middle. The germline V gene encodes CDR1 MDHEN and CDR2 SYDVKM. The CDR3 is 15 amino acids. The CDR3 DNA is TGTGCCAGCAGTTTTCCAGTCTCAGGGGAAGTGGGCTACACCTTC. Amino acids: CASSFPVSGEVGYTF.

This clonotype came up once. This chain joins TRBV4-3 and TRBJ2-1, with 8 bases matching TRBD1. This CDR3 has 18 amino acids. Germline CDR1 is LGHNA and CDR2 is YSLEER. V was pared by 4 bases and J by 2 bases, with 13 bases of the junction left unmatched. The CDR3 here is CASSRHVPPGGPYNEQFF. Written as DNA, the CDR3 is TGCGCCAGCAGCCGCCACGTTCCCCCAGGGGGCCCCTACAATGAGCAGTTCTTC.

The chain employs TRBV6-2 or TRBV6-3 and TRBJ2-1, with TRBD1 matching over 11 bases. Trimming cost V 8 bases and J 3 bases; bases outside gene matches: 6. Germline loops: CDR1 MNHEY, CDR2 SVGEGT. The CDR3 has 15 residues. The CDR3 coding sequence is TGTGCCAGCGTTCCCGGGACAGGGGGCTACAATGAGCAGTTCTTC. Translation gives CASVPGTGGYNEQFF.

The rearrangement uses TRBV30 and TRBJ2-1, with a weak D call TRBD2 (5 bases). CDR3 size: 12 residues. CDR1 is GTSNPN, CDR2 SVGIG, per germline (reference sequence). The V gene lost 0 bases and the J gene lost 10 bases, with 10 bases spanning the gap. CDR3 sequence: CAWSVSGVEQFF. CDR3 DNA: TGTGCCTGGAGTGTTTCCGGGGTAGAGCAGTTCTTC.

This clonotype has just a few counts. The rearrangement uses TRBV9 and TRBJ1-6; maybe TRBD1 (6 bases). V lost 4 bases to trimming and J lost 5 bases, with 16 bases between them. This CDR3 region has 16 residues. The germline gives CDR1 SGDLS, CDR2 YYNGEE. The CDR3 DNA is TGTGCCAGCAGCACCGGCGGACAGCCTCATAATTCACCCCTCCACTTT. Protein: CASSTGGQPHNSPLHF.